These 21 T cell receptor beta chains came from one sample sequenced in a study of yellow fever vaccine responses in identical twins. TCRdb reprocessed the RT-PCR reads with MiXCR, giving one entry per CDR3 protein. The repertoire holds about 4,000 distinct CDR3 sequences, with roughly 85% as singletons. The sample here was T cells from blood (PBMCs), unsorted or a sorted subset (not recorded which), taken before or after yellow fever vaccination (not recorded which). Receptor source: a young woman who received the yellow fever vaccine.

This chain connects TRBV11-1 to TRBJ1-1; maybe TRBD1 (6 bases). Germline assignment: CDR1 SGHAT and CDR2 FQDESV (reference sequence). V lost 3 bases and J 1 base, leaving 12 bases between the germline ends. The CDR3 contains 15 residues. CDR3 nucleotides: TGTGCCAGCAGCTTTCAGGGAGGGGGGAACACTGAAGCTTTCTTT. It codes for CASSFQGGGNTEAFF.

The V call is TRBV11-1, the J call TRBJ2-3; D uncertain. The CDR3 spans 17 residues. V was clipped by 1 base and J by 0 bases, with 14 bases between them. Germline V gives CDR1 SGHAT, CDR2 FQDESV (reference sequence). The CDR3 protein is CASSLDLWTASTDTQYF. CDR3 coding DNA: TGTGCCAGCAGCTTAGACCTCTGGACGGCTAGCACAGATACGCAGTATTTT.

The rearrangement joins TRBV12-5 to TRBJ1-2; 7 bases are a match to TRBD1. CDR3 length: 14 amino acids. V shed 0 bases, J shed 6 bases, and the junction held 4 bases outside the gene matches. CDR1 and CDR2 from the germline V gene are LGHNT and FRNRAP. The CDR3, as DNA: TGTGCTAGTGGTTTGGTAGAAGGGGGCCATGGCTACACCTTC. Translation: CASGLVEGGHGYTF.

This clonotype was found a few times. The rearrangement joins TRBV4-2 to TRBJ2-1; TRBD2 matches 9 bases. This CDR3 is built from 16 residues. Germline V gene data show CDR1 as LGHNA and CDR2 as YNFKEQ. V lost 0 bases to trimming and J lost 8 bases; unmatched junction nucleotides: 8. In DNA, the CDR3 is TGTGCCAGCAGCCAAGATAAGGCGGGGGGGTTCTATGAGCAGTTCTTC. It specifies CASSQDKAGGFYEQFF.

The chain is built from TRBV5-6 and TRBJ2-6, with no clear D. In germline, CDR1 is SGHDT, CDR2 YYEEEE. This CDR3 has 15 residues. V dropped 1 base and J dropped 1 base, with 6 bases sitting between them. CDR3 nucleotide sequence: TGTGCCAGCAGCTTGCGAAGGTCTGGGGCCAACGTCCTGACTTTC. As protein: CASSLRRSGANVLTF.

The chain combines TRBV13 with TRBJ2-3, with a weak D call TRBD2 (5 bases). The CDR3 runs to 13 residues. Germline V gene sequence: CDR1 PRHDT, CDR2 FYEKMQ (reference sequence). V dropped 2 bases and J dropped 3 bases, with 6 bases sitting between them. DNA for the CDR3: TGTGCCAGCAGCTTACGGAGGACAGATACGCAGTATTTT. This codes for CASSLRRTDTQYF. Full variable domain (remainder filled in from reference TRBV13 and TRBJ2-3): AAGVIQSPRHLIKEKRETATLKCYPIPRHDTVYWYQQGPGQDPQFLISFYEKMQSDKGSIPDRFSAQQFSDYHSELNMSSLELGDSALYFCASSLRRTDTQYFGPGTRLTVL.

The chain is built from TRBV12-3 or TRBV12-4 and TRBJ1-4; no clear D gene. Trimming stripped 5 bases from V and 8 bases from J, with 12 bases between. This CDR3 is built from 13 residues. Written as DNA, the CDR3 is TGTGCCAGCAGTCCCCGGCTTGGGGAAAAACTGTTTTTT. Translation gives CASSPRLGEKLFF.

This rearrangement joins TRBV12-3 or TRBV12-4 to TRBJ2-7, with D unclear. V lost 7 bases and J 0 bases, leaving 10 bases between the germline ends. This CDR3 region has 13 residues. The CDR3 DNA reads as TGTGCCAGCAATTTCGGGCCCTCCTACGAGCAGTACTTC. Amino acid sequence: CASNFGPSYEQYF.

This chain joins TRBV5-4 and TRBJ2-5; D might be TRBD2 (5 bases). CDR3 length: 13 residues. Looked up from germline, CDR1 is SGHNT and CDR2 is YYREEE (reference sequence). The germline V and J ends were trimmed by 4 bases and 5 bases, with 12 bases remaining between them. The CDR3 here is CASSPRVAETQYF. For the CDR3, the DNA is TGTGCCAGCAGCCCGCGGGTGGCGGAGACCCAGTACTTC.

The chain uses TRBV2 and TRBJ1-1, with D possibly matching TRBD1 (5 bases). Looked up from germline, CDR1 is SNHLY and CDR2 is FYNNEI. The CDR3 covers 12 residues. Deletions cut 7 bases from V and 8 bases from J, with 14 bases between. The CDR3 sequence is CASTGTALEAFF. DNA for the CDR3: TGTGCCAGCACTGGGACTGCTCTCGAAGCTTTCTTT. Combining the CDR3 with reference TRBV2 and TRBJ1-1 gives the whole variable domain EPEVTQTPSHQVTQMGQEVILRCVPISNHLYFYWYRQILGQKVEFLVSFYNNEISEKSEIFDDQFSVERPDGSNFTLKIRSTKLEDSAMYFCASTGTALEAFFGQGTRLTVV.

This sequence joins TRBV11-1 and TRBJ1-1; 11 bases map to TRBD1. CDR1 and CDR2 (germline): SGHAT, FQDESV (reference sequence). V dropped 6 bases and J dropped 4; count of bases not matched to a gene: 4. There are 14 residues in the CDR3. The CDR3 sequence: CASRGTGGGTEAFF. The CDR3 coding sequence is TGTGCCAGCAGGGGGACAGGGGGGGGCACTGAAGCTTTCTTT. The whole variable domain, remainder taken from reference TRBV11-1 and TRBJ1-1, is EAEVAQSPRYKITEKSQAVAFWCDPISGHATLYWYRQILGQGPELLVQFQDESVVDDSQLPKDRFSAERLKGVDSTLKIQPAELGDSAMYLCASRGTGGGTEAFFGQGTRLTVV.

This clonotype was picked up one time. The genes are TRBV7-9 and TRBJ2-7; D remains ambiguous. Trimming left V 5 bases short and J 5 bases short, with 10 bases between. Germline CDR1 and CDR2: SEHNR and FQNEAQ (reference sequence). The CDR3 sequence is 12 residues long. The CDR3 loop is CASSPYGNEQYF. DNA for the CDR3: TGTGCCAGCAGCCCCTACGGTAACGAGCAGTACTTC.

This clonotype was recorded a few times. The V call is TRBV4-1, the J call TRBJ2-3; D possibly corresponds to TRBD1 (5 bases). The CDR3 is 16 residues long. Germline V gene data show CDR1 as MGHRA and CDR2 as YSYEKL. V gave up 0 bases and J gave up 1 base, with 11 bases separating them. CDR3 residues: CASSQDPFRGTDTQYF. CDR3 in DNA: TGCGCCAGCAGCCAAGACCCATTCAGGGGCACAGATACGCAGTATTTT.

The chain employs TRBV13 and TRBJ2-3; tentative D call: TRBD1 (6 bases). This CDR3 comprises 11 residues. Germline CDR1 and CDR2: PRHDT and FYEKMQ (reference sequence). The germline V and J ends were trimmed by 8 bases and 4 bases, with 7 bases remaining between them. CDR3 DNA sequence: TGTGCCAGCGGACAGTCAGATACGCAGTATTTT. As protein: CASGQSDTQYF. The full variable domain, with the rest looked up from reference TRBV13 and TRBJ2-3, is AAGVIQSPRHLIKEKRETATLKCYPIPRHDTVYWYQQGPGQDPQFLISFYEKMQSDKGSIPDRFSAQQFSDYHSELNMSSLELGDSALYFCASGQSDTQYFGPGTRLTVL.

This chain connects TRBV5-1 to TRBJ2-7; TRBD1 aligns across 7 bases. This CDR3 spans 14 amino acids. Trimming removed 4 bases from V and 3 bases from J; junction bases left unmatched: 7. Germline-derived CDR1 and CDR2 are SGHRS and YFSETQ. As DNA, the CDR3 is TGCGCCAGCAGCGTGAGGGACAGCTACTACGAGCAGTACTTC. It yields the protein CASSVRDSYYEQYF. Full variable domain (rest looked up from reference TRBV5-1 and TRBJ2-7): KAGVTQTPRYLIKTRGQQVTLSCSPISGHRSVSWYQQTPGQGLQFLFEYFSETQRNKGNFPGRFSGRQFSNSRSEMNVSTLELGDSALYLCASSVRDSYYEQYFGPGTRLTVT.

V usage is TRBV20-1 and J usage is TRBJ1-1; 10 bases are shared with TRBD1. The CDR3 runs to 13 residues. V lost 3 bases and J lost 3; bases outside the gene matches: 1. Germline V CDR1 and CDR2: DFQATT, SNEGSKA (reference sequence). This CDR3 reads CSARTGGYTEAFF. The DNA for the CDR3 is TGCAGTGCTAGGACAGGGGGCTACACTGAAGCTTTCTTT.

J is TRBJ2-1 and V is TRBV24-1, with 8 nucleotides matching TRBD1. Trimming at V came to 2 bases and at J to 7 bases, leaving 3 bases not matched to a gene. This CDR3 spans 14 amino acids. Germline CDR1 is KGHDR and CDR2 is SFDVKD. In nucleotides, the CDR3 is TGTGCCACCAGTGATTCTGACAGGGGTAATGAGCAGTTCTTC. Encoded protein: CATSDSDRGNEQFF.

The V call is TRBV4-2, the J call TRBJ2-1; a possible D gene is TRBD2 (6 bases). The CDR3 is 14 residues long. Germline CDR1 and CDR2: LGHNA and YNFKEQ. Deletions cut 2 bases from V and 10 bases from J, with 15 bases between. CDR3 protein: CASSQWREGGEQFF. CDR3 DNA: TGTGCCAGCAGCCAATGGCGGGAAGGCGGGGAGCAGTTCTTC.

V is TRBV9 and J is TRBJ2-1, with 7 bases lining up with TRBD2. The CDR3 loop spans 13 amino acids. Germline assignment: CDR1 SGDLS and CDR2 YYNGEE. The J segment lost 6 bases and the V segment lost 2 bases, leaving 2 bases of the junction unmatched. The CDR3, as DNA: TGTGCCAGCAGCGTGGGACTAAGCAATGAGCAGTTCTTC. Translated, it gives CASSVGLSNEQFF.

The rearrangement links TRBV5-6 to TRBJ1-6; no firm D call. Trimming took off 1 base at V and 5 bases at J, with 10 bases between the two ends. Germline V gene data show CDR1 as SGHDT and CDR2 as YYEEEE. There are 15 residues in the CDR3. This CDR3 reads CASSLLGKNNSPLHF. The CDR3 nucleotides read TGTGCCAGCAGCTTGTTAGGCAAAAATAATTCACCCCTCCACTTT.

The V and J genes are TRBV12-3 or TRBV12-4 and TRBJ2-5, with TRBD2 as a possible D gene (5 bases). CDR3 length: 14 residues. Trimming stripped 3 bases from V and 0 bases from J, with 8 bases between. CDR3 sequence: CASSLPGYQETQYF. CDR3 nucleotide sequence: TGTGCCAGCAGTTTGCCGGGGTACCAAGAGACCCAGTACTTC.